Listed below are T cell receptor beta chains from one sample, sequenced in a study of T cell changes during pregnancy in multiple sclerosis. Sequencing was performed with immunoSEQ multiplex PCR; in TCRdb, only in-frame clones are kept and a portion is missing. The sample lists some 40,000 clones, about 93% seen once, with around 0.39% in the top ten. The starting material was CD4+ T cells from peripheral blood mononuclear cells, obtained in the third trimester of pregnancy. The receptors come from a female donor in good health, enrolled as a control in a pregnancy study. Each CDR3 is given with its conserved first and last residue. The D gene is left open where the match is weak. Clone sizes are given selectively: once, few, many, or a class where the clone is expanded.

d_gene,v_gene,j_gene,abundance,CDR3nt,CDR3aa
TRBD1,TRBV11-2,TRBJ1-1,-,TGTGCCAGCAGCCACAGGGGGTCATCAGCAGCTTTCTTT,CASSHRGSSAAFF
-,TRBV2,TRBJ2-2,-,TGTGCCAGCAGGAGGTCGAGCACCGGGGAGCTGTTTTTT,CASRRSSTGELFF
TRBD2,TRBV5-6,TRBJ2-7,-,TGTGCCAGCAGCGCCGCCGGGACTAGCGTACCTTCCTACGAGCAGTACTTC,CASSAAGTSVPSYEQYF
TRBD1,TRBV29-1,TRBJ1-2,-,TGCAGCGCTGGGGACAGCCAGAAAGGTGGCTACACCTTC,CSAGDSQKGGYTF
-,TRBV5-1,TRBJ1-1,once,TGCGCCAGCAGCCCCCTGATGACTGACAGGGAAGCTTTCTTT,CASSPLMTDREAFF
-,TRBV9,TRBJ2-2,-,TGTGCCAGCAGCGTAGGCCACACGAACACCGGGGAGCTGTTTTTT,CASSVGHTNTGELFF
-,TRBV21-1,TRBJ2-7,-,TGTGCCAGCAGCAAAGCTAGGGACAGGGGAGCCTACGAGCAGTACTTC,CASSKARDRGAYEQYF
-,TRBV11-2,TRBJ1-1,-,TGTGCCAGCAGCTTACGAGCTACAGGGCTTGGTGGTGAAGCTTTCTTT,CASSLRATGLGGEAFF
TRBD1,TRBV27,TRBJ2-5,-,TGTGCCAGCAGCTGGGACAGGCAAGAGACCCAGTACTTC,CASSWDRQETQYF
-,TRBV10-3,TRBJ2-3,-,TGTGCCAACGCGGACCAGGGGGATACGCAGTATTTT,CANADQGDTQYF
TRBD2,TRBV18,TRBJ2-5,-,TGTGCCAGCTCACGGACTAGCGGTCAAGAGACCCAGTACTTC,CASSRTSGQETQYF
-,TRBV2,TRBJ1-2,once,TGTGCCAGCAGTGAAGTGGGCCGGTCGGCAGATGGCTACACCTTC,CASSEVGRSADGYTF
TRBD2,TRBV5-6,TRBJ2-1,-,TGTGCCAGCAGCCCGAGTCTGACTAGCGGAGGATTCTTTGGTGAGCAGTTCTTC,CASSPSLTSGGFFGEQFF
-,TRBV27,TRBJ1-1,-,TGTGCCAGCAGTTTATATAAGAACACTGAAGCTTTCTTT,CASSLYKNTEAFF
TRBD2,TRBV27,TRBJ2-1,-,TGTGCCAGCAGTCCCGGACTAGCAAACTACAATGAGCAGTTCTTC,CASSPGLANYNEQFF
-,TRBV10-1,TRBJ1-5,-,TGCGCCAGCAGTACAGGGACGGAGCAGCCCCAGCATTTT,CASSTGTEQPQHF
TRBD2,TRBV27,TRBJ2-3,-,TGTGCCAGCAGTCCCCTCGGGGGGGGCACAGATACGCAGTATTTT,CASSPLGGGTDTQYF
TRBD1,TRBV25-1,TRBJ1-2,once,TGTGCCAGCGCCCGGGACAGGTGGAAGGGGGACTATGGCTACACCTTC,CASARDRWKGDYGYTF
TRBD2,TRBV11-3,TRBJ2-7,-,TGTGCCAGCAGCTTAGGGGGGCTAGCGGGAGTCGCCTACGAGCAGTACTTC,CASSLGGLAGVAYEQYF
-,TRBV6-5,TRBJ2-5,-,TGTGCCAGCAGTTACGTCGTGGGGGCCGTAGAGACCCAGTACTTC,CASSYVVGAVETQYF
TRBD1,TRBV4-2,TRBJ1-1,few,TGTGCCAGCAGCCAAGGGGGAGACAGGGGGCGGGGCACTGAAGCTTTCTTT,CASSQGGDRGRGTEAFF
-,TRBV15,TRBJ2-3,-,TGTGCCACCAGCCTCCGGACTAGCACAGATACGCAGTATTTT,CATSLRTSTDTQYF
-,TRBV11-2,TRBJ2-3,-,TGTGCCAGCAGCTTCACAGGGCTTAGCGGCACAGATACGCAGTATTTT,CASSFTGLSGTDTQYF
-,TRBV11-1,TRBJ2-3,-,TGTGCCAGCAACCCCTGGGCGGGGAACACAGATACGCAGTATTTT,CASNPWAGNTDTQYF
TRBD2,TRBV18,TRBJ2-7,-,TGTGCCAGCGCCCAGGGGGTAGCGGGAGTGCTTGAGCAGTACTTC,CASAQGVAGVLEQYF
-,TRBV28,TRBJ2-5,-,TGTGCCAGCAGTCACCCCAACCAGGGCCAAGAGACCCAGTACTTC,CASSHPNQGQETQYF
-,TRBV7-8,TRBJ2-1,-,TGTGCCAGCAGTCAAGTCCTGGGCCAGTCCAATGAGCAGTTCTTC,CASSQVLGQSNEQFF
TRBD1,TRBV2,TRBJ1-2,-,TGTGCCAGCAGTCGACCGGGACAGGGTAACTATGGCTACACCTTC,CASSRPGQGNYGYTF
-,TRBV5-6,TRBJ1-1,-,TGTGCCAGCAGCCCAAAGAGAGGGGGAGGGACTGAAGCTTTCTTT,CASSPKRGGGTEAFF
-,TRBV7-9,TRBJ2-2,-,TGTGCCGGCCCGGCGGCGAACACCGGGGAGCTGTTTTTT,CAGPAANTGELFF
-,TRBV12-2,TRBJ2-1,-,TGTGCAAGTCGCTTAGTCCCCACTAGCGGGAGTAGGAATGAGCAGTTCTTC,CASRLVPTSGSRNEQFF
TRBD1,TRBV5-1,TRBJ1-1,-,TGCGCCAGCAGCCAAACAGGGGCGGGCACTGAAGCTTTCTTT,CASSQTGAGTEAFF
-,TRBV4-1,TRBJ2-7,-,TGCGCCAGCAGCCAAGGGGCCAAAGATCCCTACGAGCAGTACTTC,CASSQGAKDPYEQYF
-,TRBV19,TRBJ2-3,-,TGTGCCAGTAGTATAAAGACCCGGGGGACAGATACGCAGTATTTT,CASSIKTRGTDTQYF
-,TRBV7-3,TRBJ1-1,-,TGTGCCAGCAGCTTTACAGGGCCGAACACTGAAGCTTTCTTT,CASSFTGPNTEAFF
-,TRBV20-1,TRBJ2-1,-,TGCAGTGCTAGTTCCGACAATGAGCAGTTCTTC,CSASSDNEQFF
-,TRBV5-1,TRBJ1-6,few,TGCGCCAGCAGCCCCCAACTGGACAGAAATTCACCCCTCCACTTT,CASSPQLDRNSPLHF
TRBD2,TRBV10-3,TRBJ2-1,-,TGTGCCATCGGGGAGCGGGAGTGGAATGAGCAGTTCTTC,CAIGEREWNEQFF
-,TRBV6-1,TRBJ2-5,-,TGTGCCAGCAGTGAACAGGGGGGAGGAAAAGAGACCCAGTACTTC,CASSEQGGGKETQYF
-,TRBV20-1,TRBJ2-7,-,TGCAGTGCTACTACAGGGAACGAGCAGTACTTC,CSATTGNEQYF
TRBD2,TRBV19,TRBJ2-7,-,TGTGCCAGTAGTTGGGCTAGCGGGAGCTACGAGCAGTACTTC,CASSWASGSYEQYF
TRBD2,TRBV5-1,TRBJ2-7,-,TGTGCCAGCAGCCCACTAGCGAAACCTTACGAGCAGTACTTC,CASSPLAKPYEQYF
TRBD1,TRBV30,TRBJ1-6,-,TGTGCCTGGAGTCCAGGACAGGGCTTCGTCTCACCCCTCCACTTT,CAWSPGQGFVSPLHF
-,TRBV28,TRBJ2-7,-,TGTGCCAGCACCCCTCAGCGCGTCTACGAGCAGTACTTC,CASTPQRVYEQYF
-,TRBV29-1,TRBJ2-3,-,TGCAGCGTGGGGACGGGGGGCACAGATACGCAGTATTTT,CSVGTGGTDTQYF
-,TRBV6-1,TRBJ1-2,-,TGTGCCAGCATCGGTTTCCAGGGGTCGATAGGCTACACCTTC,CASIGFQGSIGYTF
TRBD2,TRBV18,TRBJ2-5,-,TGTGCCAGCTCACGGCGGACTAGCGGGGGGGCGAACCAAGAGACCCAGTACTTC,CASSRRTSGGANQETQYF
-,TRBV5-1,TRBJ1-4,-,TGCGCCAGCAGCGTCCGTTTTGGCCTTAATGAAAAACTGTTTTTT,CASSVRFGLNEKLFF
-,TRBV5-5,TRBJ1-2,-,TGTGCCAGCAGCTATCAACCTCTTACAGGGACTAACTATGGCTACACCTTC,CASSYQPLTGTNYGYTF
-,TRBV18,TRBJ2-7,once,TGTGCCAGCTCACCCCAACAGGACTCCTACGAGCAGTACTTC,CASSPQQDSYEQYF
-,TRBV21-1,TRBJ2-5,-,TGTGCCAGCAGCACGTGGGGGTCTAGCGGGATTGAGACCCAGTACTTC,CASSTWGSSGIETQYF
TRBD1,TRBV2,TRBJ2-3,-,TGTGCCAGCAGGGCCCAGGGGGCAAGGTCAGATACGCAGTATTTT,CASRAQGARSDTQYF
TRBD1,TRBV6-6,TRBJ1-5,-,TGTTCCAACCAGGGGGATGGCAATCAGCCCCAGCATTTT,CSNQGDGNQPQHF
TRBD2,TRBV4-1,TRBJ2-5,-,TGCGCCAGCAGCCAAGATCCGGCGGGAGGGGTTCGAGAGACCCAGTACTTC,CASSQDPAGGVRETQYF
TRBD1,TRBV29-1,TRBJ1-2,once,TGCAGCGTTCGGACAGGGGGCTTCGGCTACACCTTC,CSVRTGGFGYTF
TRBD1,TRBV6-5,TRBJ1-2,-,TGTGCCAGCAGTTACTCAGGGGGCTCGCTCTATGGCTACACCTTC,CASSYSGGSLYGYTF
-,TRBV20-1,TRBJ2-5,-,TGCAGTGCTAGAGATCCGGAGACCCAGTACTTC,CSARDPETQYF
-,TRBV18,TRBJ1-1,-,TGTGCCAGCTCACCACTCAAGGGACATATGAACACTGAAGCTTTCTTT,CASSPLKGHMNTEAFF
TRBD1,TRBV6-1,TRBJ1-2,-,TGTGCCAGCAGTGTAGGGGGCGCGTATGGCTACACCTTC,CASSVGGAYGYTF
TRBD2,TRBV18,TRBJ2-3,-,TGTGCCAGCTCACCCCCGGGACTAGCGGGAGGCACAGATACGCAGTATTTT,CASSPPGLAGGTDTQYF